This is a list of T cell receptor beta chains from one sample in a study of shared clonotypes between healthy human individuals. Clones were read by immunoSEQ multiplex PCR, and TCRdb kept only the in-frame ones, dropping some. Seen here are just over 2,000,000 clones, roughly 96% observed once, and the top ten hold 0.13%. Sequencing used naive CD4+ T cells sorted from blood. Receptor source: a man aged 18 to 30 in good health. CDR3s include the opening cysteine and the closing phenylalanine or tryptophan. A D gene is named only where the DNA matches it firmly. Rows may omit the clone size; those that give it use once, few, many or a size class.

clone size: NA
V gene: TRBV4-3
J gene: TRBJ2-7
D gene: NA
CDR3 DNA: TGCGCCAGCAGCCAAGGTGTTGTTACAACGAATTCCTACGAGCAGTACTTC
CDR3 protein: CASSQGVVTTNSYEQYF

clone size: NA
V gene: TRBV7-9
J gene: TRBJ2-2
D gene: NA
CDR3 DNA: TGTGCCAGCAGCCGAAGGGGGGGGCTCGGCACCGGGGAGCTGTTTTTT
CDR3 protein: CASSRRGGLGTGELFF

clone size: NA
V gene: TRBV7-3
J gene: TRBJ2-5
D gene: TRBD1
CDR3 DNA: TGTGCCAGCAGCTTTACAGGGGGCGAAGAGACCCAGTACTTC
CDR3 protein: CASSFTGGEETQYF

clone size: NA
V gene: TRBV18
J gene: TRBJ2-3
D gene: NA
CDR3 DNA: TGTGCCAGCTCACCCAGACCTAGATCAGATACGCAGTATTTT
CDR3 protein: CASSPRPRSDTQYF

clone size: NA
V gene: TRBV10-3
J gene: TRBJ2-7
D gene: NA
CDR3 DNA: TGTGCCATCAGTGATTTCGGGCAGGGTGGCGAGCAGTACTTC
CDR3 protein: CAISDFGQGGEQYF

clone size: NA
V gene: TRBV7-9
J gene: TRBJ1-6
D gene: TRBD1
CDR3 DNA: TGTGCCAGCAGCTCGAGACAGGGTAATTCACCCCTCCACTTT
CDR3 protein: CASSSRQGNSPLHF

clone size: NA
V gene: TRBV6-4
J gene: TRBJ1-6
D gene: NA
CDR3 DNA: TGTGCCAGCAGTGACTCTACGAATTCACCCCTCCACTTT
CDR3 protein: CASSDSTNSPLHF

clone size: NA
V gene: TRBV7-9
J gene: TRBJ1-1
D gene: TRBD1
CDR3 DNA: TGTGCCAGCAGCCCAGGACAGGGTGGGGAAACTGAAGCTTTCTTT
CDR3 protein: CASSPGQGGETEAFF

clone size: NA
V gene: TRBV5-1
J gene: TRBJ2-2
D gene: NA
CDR3 DNA: TGCGCCAGCAGAAAGACTCTATTGAACACCGGGGAGCTGTTTTTT
CDR3 protein: CASRKTLLNTGELFF

clone size: once
V gene: TRBV5-4
J gene: TRBJ1-2
D gene: TRBD1
CDR3 DNA: TGTGCCAGCAGCGGCGGACAGGGAAACTATGGCTACACCTTC
CDR3 protein: CASSGGQGNYGYTF

clone size: NA
V gene: TRBV5-6
J gene: TRBJ2-5
D gene: TRBD1
CDR3 DNA: TGTGCCAGCAGCTTGTTTGGGACAGGGAGTCGCGAGACCCAGTACTTC
CDR3 protein: CASSLFGTGSRETQYF